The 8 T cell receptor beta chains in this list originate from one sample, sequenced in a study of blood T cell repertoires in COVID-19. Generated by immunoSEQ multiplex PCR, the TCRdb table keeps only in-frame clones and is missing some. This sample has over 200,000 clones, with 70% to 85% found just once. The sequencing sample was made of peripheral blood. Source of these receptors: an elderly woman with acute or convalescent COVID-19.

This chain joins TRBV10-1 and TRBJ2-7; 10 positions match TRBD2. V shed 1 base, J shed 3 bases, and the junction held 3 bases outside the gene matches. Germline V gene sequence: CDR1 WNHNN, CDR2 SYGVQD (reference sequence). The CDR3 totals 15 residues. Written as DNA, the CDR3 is TGCGCCAGCAGTGAGTTGGCTAGCGGGAGCTACGAGCAGTACTTC. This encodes CASSELASGSYEQYF.

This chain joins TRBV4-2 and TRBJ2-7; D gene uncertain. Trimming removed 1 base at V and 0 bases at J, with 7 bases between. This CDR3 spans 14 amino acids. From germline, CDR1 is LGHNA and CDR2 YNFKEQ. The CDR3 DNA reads TGTGCCAGCAGCCAAGGTGCGCCCTCCTACGAGCAGTACTTC. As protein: CASSQGAPSYEQYF.

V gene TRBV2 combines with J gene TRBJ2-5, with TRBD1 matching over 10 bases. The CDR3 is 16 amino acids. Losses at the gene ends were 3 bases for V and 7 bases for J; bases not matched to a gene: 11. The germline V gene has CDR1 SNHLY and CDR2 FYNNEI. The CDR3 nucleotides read TGTGCCAGCAGTGAGACAGGGGGCGCAATTAGCGGGACCCAGTACTTC. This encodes CASSETGGAISGTQYF.

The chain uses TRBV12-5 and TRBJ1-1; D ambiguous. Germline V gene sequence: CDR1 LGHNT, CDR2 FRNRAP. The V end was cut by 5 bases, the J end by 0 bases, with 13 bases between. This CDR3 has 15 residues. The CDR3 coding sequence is TGTGCTAGTGGTACCCAAGGACTGTTGAACACTGAAGCTTTCTTT. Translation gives CASGTQGLLNTEAFF. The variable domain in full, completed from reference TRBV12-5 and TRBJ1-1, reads DARVTQTPRHKVTEMGQEVTMRCQPILGHNTVFWYRQTMMQGLELLAYFRNRAPLDDSGMPKDRFSAEMPDATLATLKIQPSEPRDSAVYFCASGTQGLLNTEAFFGQGTRLTVV.

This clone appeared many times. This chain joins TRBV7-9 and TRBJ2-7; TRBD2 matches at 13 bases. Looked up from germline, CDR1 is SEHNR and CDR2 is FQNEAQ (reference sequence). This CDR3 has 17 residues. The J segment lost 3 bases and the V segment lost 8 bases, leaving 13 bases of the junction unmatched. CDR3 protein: CASPFAGLAGSLYEQYF. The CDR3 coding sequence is TGTGCCAGCCCCTTCGCGGGACTAGCGGGAAGCCTCTACGAGCAGTACTTC.

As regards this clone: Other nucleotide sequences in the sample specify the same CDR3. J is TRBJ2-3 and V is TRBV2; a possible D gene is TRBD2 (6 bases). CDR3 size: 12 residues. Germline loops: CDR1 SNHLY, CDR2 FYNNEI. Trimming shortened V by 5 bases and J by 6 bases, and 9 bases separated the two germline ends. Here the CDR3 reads CASSLRGDTQYF. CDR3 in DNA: TGTGCCAGCAGTTTACGGGGGGATACGCAGTATTTT.

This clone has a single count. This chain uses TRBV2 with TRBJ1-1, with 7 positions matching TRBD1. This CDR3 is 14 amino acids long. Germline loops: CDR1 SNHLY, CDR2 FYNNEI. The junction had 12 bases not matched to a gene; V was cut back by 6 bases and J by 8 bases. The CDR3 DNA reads TGTGCCAGCAGAGAACAGGGGAGCAGAGGGGAAGCTTTCTTT. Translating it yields CASREQGSRGEAFF.

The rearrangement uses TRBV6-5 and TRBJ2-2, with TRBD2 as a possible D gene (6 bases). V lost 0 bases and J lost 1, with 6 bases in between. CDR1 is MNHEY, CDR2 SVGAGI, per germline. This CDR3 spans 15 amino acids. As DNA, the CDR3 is TGTGCCAGCAGTTACTCGCGGGGGAACACCGGGGAGCTGTTTTTT. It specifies CASSYSRGNTGELFF.